This T cell receptor beta chain is from a study of blood T cells in healthy people across ages (dated by TCRdb to between 2015 and 2016). Notes on the research overall: In model experiments, template switching captured about one uniquely barcoded TCR beta cDNA molecule for every two T cells. To avoid experimental bias, donors of different ages were spread randomly across the sequencing lanes. Donors were grouped into four age groups: young (average 16 years), middle-aged (around 39), aged (around 60) and long-lived (about 90). The study analyzed two additional independent replicas of 1 million unique cDNA reads from the same blood draw for two donors, one aged 18 to 30 and one aged 80 or older. The study measured age-related changes in TCR beta repertoire diversity using deep sequencing normalized with unique cDNA molecular identifiers.

The germline V gene (reference sequence) supplies CDR1 LNHNV and CDR2 YYDKDF. Spanning cysteine to phenylalanine, the CDR3 consists of 15 amino acids. Only the CDR3 region is kept as DNA, spanning 45 bases read in frame from base 1. V is cut by 1 base and J by 5 bases, and the space between the germline ends is 11 bases. The roughly 39 donors, aged about 6 to 95 years, were systemically healthy Caucasian individuals from Russia. Ten milliliters of peripheral blood were drawn from each donor into EDTA-treated Vacutainer tubes. Ficoll-Paque density-gradient centrifugation was used to isolate PBMCs, with at least 7 million per sample. Trizol reagent was used to extract total RNA from PBMCs, with at least 5 micrograms per sample. For every donor, flow cytometry on a PBMC aliquot measured the percentage of naive CD45RAhigh/CD27high T cells. Library preparation employed 5' RACE. The instrument given in TCRdb is Illumina HiSeq 2500. A second roughly 7 to 11 cycle PCR used a sample-barcoded 5' primer and a J-beta primer mix. A unique molecular identifier was introduced onto each TCR beta cDNA molecule by a template-switch 5' adaptor carrying 12 random nucleotides. At least 3 million CDR3-containing paired-end reads were obtained from each sample. The Mint cDNA synthesis kit, primed by a TRBC-specific oligonucleotide, was used to synthesize first-strand cDNA from all RNA. Following uracil-DNA glycosylase treatment, all cDNA underwent a first 18-cycle PCR with the universal primers M1SS and BC2_uni_R. Per the original workflow: For normalization, 1 million high-quality reads were randomly selected from each sample, with every read carrying a distinct molecular identifier. Instead of being binned into consensus sequences, reads that shared molecular identifiers were thrown out. MiTCR, run with a Q25 quality threshold and the strictest error-elimination algorithm, handled CDR3 identification, clonotype clustering and error correction. Lower-bound total TCR beta diversity was estimated with a nonparametric unseen species model using Euler transformation. TCRdb reprocessed the public reads (quality trimming at Q25 with fastp, clone calling with MiXCR) and kept in-frame beta chains. Rows matching on CDR3 protein sequence are summarized as one entry with the most common DNA and genes. V and J calls and clone size were set by TCRdb, not the authors. This sample lists more than 1,400,000 distinct CDR3 sequences; around 42% were detected once. The ten largest make up 7.9% of the sample.

The full study reports these points: Observed TCR beta diversity correlated strongly with the percentage of naive T cells measured by flow cytometry. Because donor CMV infection status was unknown, age-related changes in expanded clonotypes were potentially confounded. Estimates of total diversity based on one million sequenced T cells were considered lower bounds and underestimates. Conclusive comparison of naive and antigen-experienced compartments was prevented by the profiling of bulk unsorted PBMCs. Observed TCR beta diversity per million T cells fell roughly linearly with age, and a significant reduction was already apparent by age roughly 40. Compared with the aged group, the long-lived group had more naive CD4+ T cells, fewer expanded clones and increased TCR diversity, suggesting age selection.

About this clonotype itself: Its antigen remains unidentified. No base quality values were provided; no much bigger clone lies one nucleotide off.

The receptor was derived from a woman younger than 30 in good health. Here the chain combines TRBV15 and TRBJ2-2, with TRBD2 tentatively as D gene (5 bases match). The sequenced sample consisted of blood. The DNA sequence is given as TGTGCCACCAGCAGAGCGGGATCTGCGACCGGGGAGCTGTTTTTT. It codes for CATSRAGSATGELFF.